Listed below are T cell receptor beta chains from one sample, sequenced in a study of cytomegalovirus exposure and HLA in healthy donors. Sequencing used immunoSEQ multiplex PCR; TCRdb keeps in-frame clones, though not all of them. Among tens of thousands of clones listed, roughly 80% were seen once. The sample taken for sequencing was PBMCs. All receptors come from a woman between 18 and 29 years old in good health and CMV-seropositive. CDR3s include the opening cysteine and the closing phenylalanine or tryptophan. D genes are given only for firm matches. Clone size is shown for a subset of rows, as once, few, many or a class of expanded clone.

j_call,d_call,clone_size,v_call,cdr3_aa,cdr3_nt
TRBJ2-1,TRBD1,-,TRBV11-2,CASSLQGAGYNEQFF,TGTGCCAGCAGCTTACAGGGGGCGGGGTACAATGAGCAGTTCTTC
TRBJ2-7,TRBD2,once,TRBV2,CASSDSGRRSYEQYF,TGTGCCAGCAGTGACAGCGGGAGACGCTCCTACGAGCAGTACTTC
TRBJ2-5,TRBD2,once,TRBV5-1,CASSSGGLAGRETQYF,TGCGCCAGCAGCTCTGGGGGGCTAGCGGGGAGAGAGACCCAGTACTTC
TRBJ1-3,-,-,TRBV19,CATSGGPDSGNTIYF,TGTGCCACCTCCGGGGGTCCCGACTCTGGAAACACCATATATTTT
TRBJ1-2,TRBD1,-,TRBV27,CASSLTGQGNYGYTF,TGTGCCAGCAGTCTGACAGGACAGGGAAACTATGGCTACACCTTC
TRBJ1-6,TRBD1,-,TRBV2,CASSDPGQGLYNSPLHF,TGTGCCAGCAGTGATCCGGGACAGGGGCTCTATAATTCACCCCTCCACTTT
TRBJ1-2,TRBD1,-,TRBV5-1,CASSLFPGQGGDGYTF,TGCGCCAGCAGCTTGTTCCCGGGACAGGGTGGCGATGGCTACACCTTC
TRBJ2-3,TRBD1,once,TRBV5-1,CASSLDGQGYTDTQYF,TGCGCCAGCAGCTTGGATGGACAGGGCTACACAGATACGCAGTATTTT
TRBJ1-6,TRBD1,-,TRBV5-1,CASSSAGTATNSPLHF,TGCGCCAGCAGCTCAGCCGGGACAGCTACTAATTCACCCCTCCACTTT
TRBJ2-1,TRBD1,-,TRBV5-1,CASSFRGQGAYNEQFF,TGCGCCAGCAGCTTCCGCGGACAGGGGGCTTACAATGAGCAGTTCTTC
TRBJ2-7,TRBD2,-,TRBV30,CAWIGREGYEQYF,TGTGCCTGGATAGGGAGGGAGGGCTACGAGCAGTACTTC
TRBJ1-6,TRBD1,-,TRBV15,CATSRTGDSTPLHF,TGTGCCACCAGCAGAACAGGGGACTCCACACCCCTCCACTTT
TRBJ2-7,-,-,TRBV5-1,CASSPLRGDSGVEQYF,TGCGCCAGCAGCCCCCTTCGAGGTGACTCCGGGGTCGAGCAGTACTTC
TRBJ2-7,-,-,TRBV5-3,CARSRTGRLRGPYEQYF,TGTGCCAGAAGCCGCACCGGACGGCTTAGGGGCCCTTACGAGCAGTACTTC
TRBJ2-6,TRBD2,-,TRBV4-2,CASSTGGGSGANVLTF,TGTGCCAGCAGCACTGGGGGGGGTTCTGGGGCCAACGTCCTGACTTTC
TRBJ1-4,TRBD1,-,TRBV15,CATSSSSGTGEEKLFF,TGTGCCACCAGCAGTTCGTCCGGGACAGGGGAGGAAAAACTGTTTTTT